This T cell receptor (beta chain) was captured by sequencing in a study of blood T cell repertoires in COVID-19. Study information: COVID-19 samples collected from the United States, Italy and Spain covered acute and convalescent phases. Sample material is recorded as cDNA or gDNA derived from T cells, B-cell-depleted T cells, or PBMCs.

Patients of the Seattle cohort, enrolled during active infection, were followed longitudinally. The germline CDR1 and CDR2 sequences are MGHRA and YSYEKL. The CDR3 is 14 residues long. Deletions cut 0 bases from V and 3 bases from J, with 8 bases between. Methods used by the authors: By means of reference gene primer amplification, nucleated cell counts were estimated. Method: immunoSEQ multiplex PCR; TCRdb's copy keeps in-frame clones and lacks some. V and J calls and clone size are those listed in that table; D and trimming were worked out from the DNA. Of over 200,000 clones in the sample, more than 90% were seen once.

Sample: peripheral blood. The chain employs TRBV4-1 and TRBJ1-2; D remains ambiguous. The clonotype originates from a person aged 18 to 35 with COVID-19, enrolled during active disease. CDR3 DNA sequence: TGCGCCAGCAGCCAAGATAGGGAGGACTATGGCTACACCTTC. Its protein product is CASSQDREDYGYTF.